The clone carrying this T cell receptor beta chain appeared a few times. What it recognizes is unknown. TCRdb analysed the reads with MiXCR anew, one entry per CDR3 protein. The sample has under 90,000 distinct CDR3 sequences, approximately 22% seen once. The data were obtained in a study of T cell repertoires in cytomegalovirus infection. Study overall: The public TCR beta signatures pointed to both CMV infection and matching HLA type.

In germline, CDR1 is MNHEY, CDR2 SMNVEV (reference sequence). Trimming cost V 7 bases and J 5 bases, with 12 bases left between them. This CDR3 contains 13 residues. Study-level points and caveats: The ex vivo response was dominated by HLA-C-restricted CMV-specific TCR beta clonotypes. People with CMV and the relevant HLA were identified by cumulative public TCR beta family frequency.

This receptor was taken from a human donor in good health (CMV status not recorded). Some clones in this sample may be carry-over from other donors' samples. Sequenced: PBMCs, sequenced either directly or after in vitro stimulation (not recorded which). The rearrangement links TRBV27 to TRBJ2-1; no clear D gene. The CDR3 sequence: CASNDPGHNEQFF. The CDR3 coding sequence is TGTGCCAGCAATGACCCGGGTCACAATGAGCAGTTCTTC.